The rows below give T cell receptor beta chains drawn from one sample of a study of cytomegalovirus exposure and HLA in healthy donors. Some clones are missing from TCRdb's copy, which holds only in-frame ones; the method was immunoSEQ multiplex PCR. The table records about 150,000 clones, 80% of them present only once. The sequenced sample was PBMCs. These TCRs come from a woman aged 40 to 50 in good health and CMV-seropositive. Each CDR3 is given with its conserved first and last residue. D genes are given only for firm matches. Not every row has a clone size; where given, it reads once, few, many or a size class.

clone size: NA; D gene: NA; J gene: TRBJ2-7; V gene: TRBV28; CDR3 DNA: TGTGCCAGCAGGCCGGCGATGGGACTCTACGAGCAGTACTTC; CDR3 protein: CASRPAMGLYEQYF
clone size: NA; D gene: TRBD1; J gene: TRBJ1-2; V gene: TRBV30; CDR3 DNA: TGTGCCTGGAGAGCCTCAGGGGGCGCGACTGGCTACACCTTC; CDR3 protein: CAWRASGGATGYTF
clone size: NA; D gene: TRBD2; J gene: TRBJ2-1; V gene: TRBV11-3; CDR3 DNA: TGTGCCAGCAGCCTGAGAGTCTGGCGGGAGGACAATGAGCAGTTCTTC; CDR3 protein: CASSLRVWREDNEQFF
clone size: NA; D gene: NA; J gene: TRBJ2-2; V gene: TRBV7-8; CDR3 DNA: TGTGCCAGCAGCCTACGGTCTCTGTCCCTCGCGAACACCGGGGAGCTGTTTTTT; CDR3 protein: CASSLRSLSLANTGELFF
clone size: few; D gene: TRBD2; J gene: TRBJ2-7; V gene: TRBV27; CDR3 DNA: TGTGCCAGCAGTCGCCCCGGACTAGCGGGAGGCCACTCCTACGAGCAGTACTTC; CDR3 protein: CASSRPGLAGGHSYEQYF
clone size: few; D gene: NA; J gene: TRBJ1-5; V gene: TRBV6-1; CDR3 DNA: TGTGCCAGCAGTAGAACAACGGGAGGCAATCAGCCCCAGCATTTT; CDR3 protein: CASSRTTGGNQPQHF
clone size: NA; D gene: TRBD1; J gene: TRBJ2-7; V gene: TRBV7-9; CDR3 DNA: TGTGCCAGCAGCCCCGGGACAGGAAACCACGAGCAGTACTTC; CDR3 protein: CASSPGTGNHEQYF
clone size: NA; D gene: TRBD2; J gene: TRBJ2-3; V gene: TRBV7-2; CDR3 DNA: TGTGCCAGCAGTCGAACTAAAGCGGGAGCGGCAGATACGCAGTATTTT; CDR3 protein: CASSRTKAGAADTQYF
clone size: NA; D gene: TRBD1; J gene: TRBJ1-2; V gene: TRBV27; CDR3 DNA: TGTGCCAGCAGTTTAGGGGACAGGGGTCCCTATGGCTACACCTTC; CDR3 protein: CASSLGDRGPYGYTF
clone size: NA; D gene: TRBD1; J gene: TRBJ1-3; V gene: TRBV5-4; CDR3 DNA: TGTGCCAGCAGCTCGGGGACAGGGTACCGCTCTGGAAACACCATATATTTT; CDR3 protein: CASSSGTGYRSGNTIYF
clone size: once; D gene: NA; J gene: TRBJ2-7; V gene: TRBV11-2; CDR3 DNA: TGTGCCAGCAGCTTATTTCAGGTCCCGAACTACGAGCAGTACTTC; CDR3 protein: CASSLFQVPNYEQYF
clone size: NA; D gene: NA; J gene: TRBJ1-3; V gene: TRBV4-1; CDR3 DNA: TGCGCCAGCAGCCCTCGGAACACCATATATTTT; CDR3 protein: CASSPRNTIYF
clone size: NA; D gene: NA; J gene: TRBJ1-1; V gene: TRBV7-3; CDR3 DNA: TGTGCCAGCAGCTTAAACAGCAGAAATACTGAAGCTTTCTTT; CDR3 protein: CASSLNSRNTEAFF
clone size: NA; D gene: NA; J gene: TRBJ2-7; V gene: TRBV6-1; CDR3 DNA: TGTGCCGGGTCTGCCGGGTGGGGGGACTCCTACGAGCAGTACTTC; CDR3 protein: CAGSAGWGDSYEQYF
clone size: once; D gene: TRBD1; J gene: TRBJ1-1; V gene: TRBV5-6; CDR3 DNA: TGTGCCAGCAGCCCCTGGGCCAGGGGGGAGACTGAAGCTTTCTTT; CDR3 protein: CASSPWARGETEAFF
clone size: NA; D gene: TRBD2; J gene: TRBJ2-3; V gene: TRBV7-9; CDR3 DNA: TGTGCCAGCAGCGAGGGACTAGCGGGAGGGGATACGCAGTATTTT; CDR3 protein: CASSEGLAGGDTQYF
clone size: NA; D gene: NA; J gene: TRBJ2-3; V gene: TRBV9; CDR3 DNA: TGTGCCAGCAGCGTAGGTAGCGTTGGCACAGATACGCAGTATTTT; CDR3 protein: CASSVGSVGTDTQYF
clone size: NA; D gene: NA; J gene: TRBJ2-1; V gene: TRBV5-1; CDR3 DNA: TGCGCCAGCAGCTTGGGGGAGGCGCTCTCCTACAATGAGCAGTTCTTC; CDR3 protein: CASSLGEALSYNEQFF
clone size: NA; D gene: NA; J gene: TRBJ2-2; V gene: TRBV19; CDR3 DNA: TGTGCCAGTAGTATAAACACCCACACCGGGGAGCTGTTTTTT; CDR3 protein: CASSINTHTGELFF
clone size: NA; D gene: NA; J gene: TRBJ2-2; V gene: TRBV5-1; CDR3 DNA: TGCGCCAGCAGCTTCAGATCGGGACAGAACACCGGGGAGCTGTTTTTT; CDR3 protein: CASSFRSGQNTGELFF
clone size: NA; D gene: TRBD2; J gene: TRBJ2-1; V gene: TRBV12-5; CDR3 DNA: TGTGCTAGTGGTTTGAGAGGTGGGCTAGCGGTACTGGGCAATGAGCAGTTCTTC; CDR3 protein: CASGLRGGLAVLGNEQFF
clone size: few; D gene: NA; J gene: TRBJ2-4; V gene: TRBV4-2; CDR3 DNA: TGTGCCAGCAGCCAAACCGCAGGAAACATTCAGTACTTC; CDR3 protein: CASSQTAGNIQYF
clone size: NA; D gene: TRBD1; J gene: TRBJ2-1; V gene: TRBV5-4; CDR3 DNA: TGTGCCAGCAGCTCCGGGTCTCAGGGGGTGGCAAATGAGCAGTTCTTC; CDR3 protein: CASSSGSQGVANEQFF
clone size: NA; D gene: TRBD2; J gene: TRBJ2-2; V gene: TRBV7-2; CDR3 DNA: TGTGCCAGCAGTAGCCCGGGACTAGCGGGAGGGCGCACCGGGGAGCTGTTTTTT; CDR3 protein: CASSSPGLAGGRTGELFF
clone size: NA; D gene: TRBD1; J gene: TRBJ2-7; V gene: TRBV7-9; CDR3 DNA: TGTGCCAGCTCGGGGACAGGGGTCTACGAGCAGTACTTC; CDR3 protein: CASSGTGVYEQYF
clone size: NA; D gene: TRBD2; J gene: TRBJ2-1; V gene: TRBV7-3; CDR3 DNA: TGTGCCAGCAGCTTAAGTAGACTAGCGGGCCCAGGGGAGCAGTTCTTC; CDR3 protein: CASSLSRLAGPGEQFF
clone size: few; D gene: NA; J gene: TRBJ2-3; V gene: TRBV19; CDR3 DNA: TGTGCCAGTAGCCCGGGACTCCTCTCAGATACGCAGTATTTT; CDR3 protein: CASSPGLLSDTQYF
clone size: NA; D gene: TRBD1; J gene: TRBJ2-7; V gene: TRBV7-9; CDR3 DNA: TGTGCCAGCAGCTTAGTAGCAGGACAGGGATTGGAAGAGCAGTACTTC; CDR3 protein: CASSLVAGQGLEEQYF
clone size: NA; D gene: TRBD1; J gene: TRBJ2-1; V gene: TRBV4-1; CDR3 DNA: TGCGCCAGCAGCCAAGACAGCAGGGGGCTCCAAGGTGAGCAGTTCTTC; CDR3 protein: CASSQDSRGLQGEQFF
clone size: NA; D gene: TRBD2; J gene: TRBJ2-2; V gene: TRBV7-2; CDR3 DNA: TGTGCCAGCAGCCCCTGGACTAGCGGCCGGGAGCTGTTTTTT; CDR3 protein: CASSPWTSGRELFF
clone size: NA; D gene: NA; J gene: TRBJ2-3; V gene: TRBV7-2; CDR3 DNA: TGTGCCAGCAGCTTAGGGTCTGGGCAACGCACAGATACGCAGTATTTT; CDR3 protein: CASSLGSGQRTDTQYF
clone size: NA; D gene: TRBD1; J gene: TRBJ2-2; V gene: TRBV6-1; CDR3 DNA: TGTGCCAGCAGTGCATATTCAGGGGGCGCGGACACCGGGGAGCTGTTTTTT; CDR3 protein: CASSAYSGGADTGELFF
clone size: NA; D gene: TRBD1; J gene: TRBJ1-5; V gene: TRBV19; CDR3 DNA: TGTGCAACAGGGGGCGGGAACCTTAGCAATCAGCCCCAGCATTTT; CDR3 protein: CATGGGNLSNQPQHF
clone size: NA; D gene: TRBD2; J gene: TRBJ2-5; V gene: TRBV19; CDR3 DNA: TGTGCCAGTAGTGCTAGCGGGGGAAGAGTGGAGACCCAGTACTTC; CDR3 protein: CASSASGGRVETQYF
clone size: NA; D gene: TRBD1; J gene: TRBJ1-5; V gene: TRBV29-1; CDR3 DNA: TGCAGCGTCCTCCTGACAGGGGGCCCTAATCAGCCCCAGCATTTT; CDR3 protein: CSVLLTGGPNQPQHF
clone size: NA; D gene: NA; J gene: TRBJ1-3; V gene: TRBV4-2; CDR3 DNA: TGTGCCAGCAGCCAAGTCACGGGGGGGAGCTCTGGAAACACCATATATTTT; CDR3 protein: CASSQVTGGSSGNTIYF
clone size: NA; D gene: TRBD2; J gene: TRBJ2-3; V gene: TRBV5-1; CDR3 DNA: TGCGCCAGCAGCTTAGCGGGGACAGATACGCAGTATTTT; CDR3 protein: CASSLAGTDTQYF
clone size: NA; D gene: TRBD2; J gene: TRBJ2-1; V gene: TRBV27; CDR3 DNA: TGTGCCAGCAGACGAGGGGGGGGACTAGTCTCCTACAATGAGCAGTTCTTC; CDR3 protein: CASRRGGGLVSYNEQFF